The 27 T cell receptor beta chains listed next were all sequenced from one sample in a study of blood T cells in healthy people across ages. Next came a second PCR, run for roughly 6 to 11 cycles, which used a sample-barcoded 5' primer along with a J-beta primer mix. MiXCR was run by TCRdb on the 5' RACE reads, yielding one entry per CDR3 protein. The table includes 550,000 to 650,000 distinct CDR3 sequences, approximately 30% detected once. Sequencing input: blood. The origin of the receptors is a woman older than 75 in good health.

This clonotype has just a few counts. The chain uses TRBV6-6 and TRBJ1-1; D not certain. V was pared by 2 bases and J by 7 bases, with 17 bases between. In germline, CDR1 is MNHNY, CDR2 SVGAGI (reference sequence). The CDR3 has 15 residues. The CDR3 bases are TGTGCCAGCAGTTACCCATCCGCAGGCCGGGGTGAAGCTTTCTTT. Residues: CASSYPSAGRGEAFF.

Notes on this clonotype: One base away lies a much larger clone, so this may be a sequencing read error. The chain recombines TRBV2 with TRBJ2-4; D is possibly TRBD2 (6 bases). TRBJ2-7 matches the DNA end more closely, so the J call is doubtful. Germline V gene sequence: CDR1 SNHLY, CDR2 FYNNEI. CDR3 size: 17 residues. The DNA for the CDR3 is TGTGCCGGAGGGATGGGCAGGGCCCACCCGGGAACCTACGAGCAGTACTTC. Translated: CAGGMGRAHPGTYEQYF.

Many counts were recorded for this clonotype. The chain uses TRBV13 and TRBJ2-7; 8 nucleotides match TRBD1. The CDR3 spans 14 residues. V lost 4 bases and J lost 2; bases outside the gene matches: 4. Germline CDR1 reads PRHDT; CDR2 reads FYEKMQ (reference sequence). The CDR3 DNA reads TGTGCCAGCAGCTACCAGGGGGCTCCCTACGAGCAGTACTTC. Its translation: CASSYQGAPYEQYF.

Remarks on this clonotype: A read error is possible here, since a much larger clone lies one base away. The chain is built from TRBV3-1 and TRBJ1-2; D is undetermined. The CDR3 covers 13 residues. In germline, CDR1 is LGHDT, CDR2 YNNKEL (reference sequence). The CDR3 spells CAGSQDMNYGYTF. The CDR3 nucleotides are TGTGCCGGCAGCCAAGACATGAACTATGGCTACACCTTC.

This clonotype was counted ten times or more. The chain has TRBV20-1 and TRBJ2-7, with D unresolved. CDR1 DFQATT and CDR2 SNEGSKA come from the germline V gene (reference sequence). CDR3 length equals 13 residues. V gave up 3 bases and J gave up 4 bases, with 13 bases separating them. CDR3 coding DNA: TGCAGTGCTAGTAGAGGTGGCGGTTACGAGCAGTACTTC. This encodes CSASRGGGYEQYF.

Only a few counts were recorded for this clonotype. This chain's CDR3 is CASSPLTGVNEQFF. DNA for the CDR3: TGTGCCAGCAGCCCCCTCACAGGGGTCAATGAGCAGTTCTTC. The rearrangement uses TRBV28 and TRBJ2-1, with 7 nucleotides matching TRBD1. V lost 6 bases, J lost 6 bases, and 8 bases stayed unmatched. The CDR3 has 14 residues. CDR1 and CDR2 from the germline V gene are MDHEN and SYDVKM.

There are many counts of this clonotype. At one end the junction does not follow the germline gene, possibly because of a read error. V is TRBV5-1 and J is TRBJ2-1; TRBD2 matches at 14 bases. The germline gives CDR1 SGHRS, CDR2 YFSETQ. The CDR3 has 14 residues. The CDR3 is CASSLGLAGVEQFF. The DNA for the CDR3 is TGTGCCAGCAGCCTGGGACTAGCGGGGGTGGAGCAGTTCTTC.

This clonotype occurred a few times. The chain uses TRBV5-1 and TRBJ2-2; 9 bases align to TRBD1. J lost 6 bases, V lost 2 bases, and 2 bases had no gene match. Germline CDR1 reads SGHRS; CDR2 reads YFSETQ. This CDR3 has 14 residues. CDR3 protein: CASSFGTGSGELFF. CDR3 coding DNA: TGCGCCAGCAGCTTCGGGACAGGGTCCGGGGAGCTGTTTTTT.

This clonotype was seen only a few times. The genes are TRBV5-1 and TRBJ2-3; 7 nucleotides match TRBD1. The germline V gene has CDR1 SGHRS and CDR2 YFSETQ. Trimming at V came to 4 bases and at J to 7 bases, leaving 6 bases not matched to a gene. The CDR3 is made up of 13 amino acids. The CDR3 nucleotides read TGCGCCAGCAGCGACCCGGGACAGTATACGCAGTATTTT. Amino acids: CASSDPGQYTQYF.

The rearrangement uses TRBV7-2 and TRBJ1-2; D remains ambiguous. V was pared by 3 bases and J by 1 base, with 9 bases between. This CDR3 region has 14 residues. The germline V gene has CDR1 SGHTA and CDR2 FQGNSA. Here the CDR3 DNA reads TGTGCCAGCAGCTTTCGAGGGAATAACTATGGCTACACCTTC. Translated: CASSFRGNNYGYTF.

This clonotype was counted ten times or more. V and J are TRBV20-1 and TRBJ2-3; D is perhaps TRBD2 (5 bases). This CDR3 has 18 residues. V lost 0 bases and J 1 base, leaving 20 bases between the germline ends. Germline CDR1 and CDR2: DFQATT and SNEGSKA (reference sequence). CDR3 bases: TGCAGTGCTAGAGATCGTCGAGGGCCCTTCCCCCGCACAGATACGCAGTATTTT. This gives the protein CSARDRRGPFPRTDTQYF.

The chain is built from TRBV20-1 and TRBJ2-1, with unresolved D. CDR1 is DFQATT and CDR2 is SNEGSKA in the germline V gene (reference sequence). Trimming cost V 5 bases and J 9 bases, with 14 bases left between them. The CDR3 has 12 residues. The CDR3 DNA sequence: TGCAGTGCTTGGACCCAAACCATTGAGCAGTTCTTC. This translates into CSAWTQTIEQFF.

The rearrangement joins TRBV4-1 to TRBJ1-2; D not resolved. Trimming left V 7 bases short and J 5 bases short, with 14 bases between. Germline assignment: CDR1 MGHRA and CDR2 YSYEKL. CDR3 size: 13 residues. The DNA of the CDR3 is TGCGCCAGCAACTCAGCCGCGGGGTATGGCTACACCTTC. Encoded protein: CASNSAAGYGYTF.

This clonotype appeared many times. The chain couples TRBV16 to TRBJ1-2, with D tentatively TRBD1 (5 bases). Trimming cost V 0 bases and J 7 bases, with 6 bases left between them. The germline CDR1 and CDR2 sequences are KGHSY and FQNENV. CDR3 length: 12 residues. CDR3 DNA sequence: TGTGCCAGCAGCCAATCGAGGGGTGGCTACACCTTC. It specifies CASSQSRGGYTF.

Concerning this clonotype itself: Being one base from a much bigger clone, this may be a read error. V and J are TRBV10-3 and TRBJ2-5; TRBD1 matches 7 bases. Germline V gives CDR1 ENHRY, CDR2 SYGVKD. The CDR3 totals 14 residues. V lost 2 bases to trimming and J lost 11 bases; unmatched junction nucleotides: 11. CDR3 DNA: TGTGCCATCAGTGAGAGGAAGGGGGCTAATGAGCAGTACTTC. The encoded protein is CAISERKGANEQYF.

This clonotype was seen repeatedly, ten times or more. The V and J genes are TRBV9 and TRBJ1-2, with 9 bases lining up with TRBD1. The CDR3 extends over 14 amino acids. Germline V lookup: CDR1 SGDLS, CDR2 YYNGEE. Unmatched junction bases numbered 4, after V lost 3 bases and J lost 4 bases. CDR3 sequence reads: CASSATGGVYGYTF. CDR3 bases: TGTGCCAGCAGCGCGACAGGGGGTGTCTATGGCTACACCTTC.

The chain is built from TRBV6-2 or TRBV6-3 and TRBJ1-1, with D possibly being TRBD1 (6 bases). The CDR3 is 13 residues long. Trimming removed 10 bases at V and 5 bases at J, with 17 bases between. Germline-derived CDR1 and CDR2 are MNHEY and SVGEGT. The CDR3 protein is CATRGRGSTEAFF. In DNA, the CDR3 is TGTGCCACCAGGGGCAGGGGTTCGACTGAAGCTTTCTTT.

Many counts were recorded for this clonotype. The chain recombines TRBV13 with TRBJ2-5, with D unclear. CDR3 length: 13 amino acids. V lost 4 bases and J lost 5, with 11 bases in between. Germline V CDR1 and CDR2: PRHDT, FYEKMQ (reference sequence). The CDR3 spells CASSSLFEETQYF. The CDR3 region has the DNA TGTGCCAGCAGCTCGCTATTTGAGGAGACCCAGTACTTC.

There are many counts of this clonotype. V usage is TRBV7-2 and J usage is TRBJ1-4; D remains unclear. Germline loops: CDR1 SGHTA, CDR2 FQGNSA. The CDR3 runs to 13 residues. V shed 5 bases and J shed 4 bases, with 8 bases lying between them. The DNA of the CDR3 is TGTGCCAGCAGCCCCTCAAGTAATGAAAAACTGTTTTTT. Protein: CASSPSSNEKLFF.

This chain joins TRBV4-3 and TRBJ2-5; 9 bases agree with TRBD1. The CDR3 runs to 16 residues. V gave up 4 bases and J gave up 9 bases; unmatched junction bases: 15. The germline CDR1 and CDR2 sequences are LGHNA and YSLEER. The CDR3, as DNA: TGCGCCAGCAGCCCCGGAAGGGACAGGGTCGAGAAGGCCCAGTACTTC. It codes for CASSPGRDRVEKAQYF.

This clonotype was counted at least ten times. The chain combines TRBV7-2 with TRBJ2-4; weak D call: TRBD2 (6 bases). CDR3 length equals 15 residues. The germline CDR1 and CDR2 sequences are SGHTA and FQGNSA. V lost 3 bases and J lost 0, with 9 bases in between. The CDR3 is CASSLPGVAKNIQYF. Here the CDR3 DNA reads TGTGCCAGCAGCTTGCCGGGGGTAGCCAAAAACATTCAGTACTTC.

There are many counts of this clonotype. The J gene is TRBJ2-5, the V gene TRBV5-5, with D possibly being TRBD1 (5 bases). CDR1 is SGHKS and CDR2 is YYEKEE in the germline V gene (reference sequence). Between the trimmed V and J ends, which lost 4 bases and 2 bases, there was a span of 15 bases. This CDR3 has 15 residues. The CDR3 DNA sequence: TGTGCCAGCAGCCTTCTTGGCAGGGTACAAGAGACCCAGTACTTC. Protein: CASSLLGRVQETQYF.

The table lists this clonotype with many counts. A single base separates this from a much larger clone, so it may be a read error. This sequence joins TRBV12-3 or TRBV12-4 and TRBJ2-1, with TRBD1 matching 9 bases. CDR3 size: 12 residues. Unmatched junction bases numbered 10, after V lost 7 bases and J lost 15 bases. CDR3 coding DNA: TGTGCCAGCACCCCGGACAGGGGCGGGTGGTTCTTC. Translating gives CASTPDRGGWFF.

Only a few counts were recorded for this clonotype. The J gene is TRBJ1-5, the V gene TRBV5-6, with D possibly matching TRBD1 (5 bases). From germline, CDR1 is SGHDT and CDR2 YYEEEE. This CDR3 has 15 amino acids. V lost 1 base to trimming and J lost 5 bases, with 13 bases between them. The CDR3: CASSLRGRLDQPQHF. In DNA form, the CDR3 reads TGTGCCAGCAGCTTGCGGGGGAGACTAGATCAGCCCCAGCATTTT.

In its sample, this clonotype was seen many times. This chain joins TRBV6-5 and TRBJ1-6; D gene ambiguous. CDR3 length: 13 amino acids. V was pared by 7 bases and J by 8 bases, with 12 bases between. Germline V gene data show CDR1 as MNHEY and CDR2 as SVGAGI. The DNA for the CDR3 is TGTGCCAGCACTGGGCGTTCGGATTCACCCCTCCACTTT. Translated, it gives CASTGRSDSPLHF.

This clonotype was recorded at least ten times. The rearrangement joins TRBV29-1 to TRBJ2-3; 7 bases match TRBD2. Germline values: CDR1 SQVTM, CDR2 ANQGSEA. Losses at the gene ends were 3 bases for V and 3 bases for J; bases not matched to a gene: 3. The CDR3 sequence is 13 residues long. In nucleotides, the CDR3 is TGCAGCGTTGAGCGGACTAGAACAGATACGCAGTATTTT. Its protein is CSVERTRTDTQYF.

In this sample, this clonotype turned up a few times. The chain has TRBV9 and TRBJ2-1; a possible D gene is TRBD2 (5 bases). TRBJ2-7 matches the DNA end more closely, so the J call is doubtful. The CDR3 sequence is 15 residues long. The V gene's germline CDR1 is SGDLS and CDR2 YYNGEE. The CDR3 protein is CASSDEGPSYNEQYF. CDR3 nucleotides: TGTGCCAGCAGCGACGAGGGCCCTTCCTACAATGAGCAGTACTTC.